This TCR beta chain was sequenced in a study of blood T cell repertoires in COVID-19. Across the whole study: Acute and convalescent COVID-19 specimens originated in the United States, Italy and Spain. The cDNA or gDNA used as material had been derived from T cells, B-cell-depleted T cells, or PBMCs.

Germline-derived CDR1 and CDR2 are SGHRS and YFSETQ. The CDR3 has 16 residues. V was cut by 4 bases and J by 0 bases, with 14 bases left in between. Authors' data handling: Estimation of nucleated cell counts was performed using reference gene primer amplification. Sequencing was performed with immunoSEQ multiplex PCR; in TCRdb, only in-frame clones are kept and a portion is missing. D and trimming come from the DNA, and the V and J calls and clone size come from that table. This table holds about 170,000 clones, about four fifths found once. This clonotype was obtained from a human donor with acute or convalescent COVID-19. The donor label of this sample is uncertain. Sequencing used peripheral blood. The rearrangement joins TRBV5-1 to TRBJ2-1, with TRBD1 as a possible D gene (5 bases). The CDR3 bases are TGCGCCAGCAGCCCAACAGGCCAAAGCTCCTACAATGAGCAGTTCTTC. It yields the protein CASSPTGQSSYNEQFF.